Listed here are 13 T cell receptor beta chains from one sample, sequenced in a study of immune evolution from preneoplasia to lung adenocarcinoma. Only in-frame clones appear in the TCRdb table, and some are missing; sequencing was by immunoSEQ multiplex PCR. Altogether 4,000 or so clones are present, 82% being singletons, with the ten largest covering over 5.5%. The sequenced material came from FFPE invasive lung adenocarcinoma tissue. The receptors originated from a person aged 70 to 79 with invasive lung adenocarcinoma.

The CDR3 DNA is TGCGCCAGCAGCCAAGAAGCCGCGGGACTGTACAATGAGCAGTTCTTC. Translated, it gives CASSQEAAGLYNEQFF. The genes are TRBV4-1 and TRBJ2-1, with a tentative D call TRBD2 (6 bases). Trimming cost V 0 bases and J 4 bases, with 13 bases left between them. CDR1 is MGHRA and CDR2 is YSYEKL in the germline V gene. This CDR3 comprises 16 residues.

This chain connects TRBV5-4 to TRBJ2-7; D may be TRBD1 (6 bases). Germline CDR1 SGHNT, CDR2 YYREEE (reference sequence). This CDR3 is built from 13 residues. The V end lost 4 bases, the J end lost 6 bases, and 14 bases lay between the germline ends. This CDR3 reads CASSQGLVSEQYF. The CDR3 region has the DNA TGTGCCAGCAGCCAGGGGCTAGTGAGCGAGCAGTACTTC.

The chain employs TRBV5-1 and TRBJ1-1, with TRBD1 matching 7 bases. J lost 8 bases, V lost 8 bases, and 12 bases had no gene match. The CDR3 has 13 amino acids. Looked up from germline, CDR1 is SGHRS and CDR2 is YFSETQ. In DNA, the CDR3 is TGCGCCAGTTCGTCAACGGGGGACAGAGAAGCTTTCTTT. Translating it yields CASSSTGDREAFF.

This clone was seen once. This chain joins TRBV19 and TRBJ2-5, with 7 bases lining up with TRBD1. This CDR3 is built from 15 residues. Germline loops: CDR1 LNHDA, CDR2 SQIVND (reference sequence). V was pared by 2 bases and J by 4 bases, with 7 bases of the junction left unmatched. CDR3 coding DNA: TGTGCCAGTAGTATAAGAGGGACAGCCGCAGAGACCCAGTACTTC. Its protein is CASSIRGTAAETQYF.

This chain joins TRBV19 and TRBJ2-7; no definite D call. Germline V gives CDR1 LNHDA, CDR2 SQIVND (reference sequence). Trimming left V 3 bases short and J 0 bases short, with 21 bases between. The CDR3 is made up of 18 amino acids. The CDR3 is CASSISHPSVLSSYEQYF. CDR3 coding DNA: TGTGCCAGTAGTATCTCGCACCCTTCGGTCCTCAGCTCCTACGAGCAGTACTTC. The full variable domain, with the rest looked up from reference TRBV19 and TRBJ2-7, is DGGITQSPKYLFRKEGQNVTLSCEQNLNHDAMYWYRQDPGQGLRLIYYSQIVNDFQKGDIAEGYSVSREKKESFPLTVTSAQKNPTAFYLCASSISHPSVLSSYEQYFGPGTRLTVT.

The chain recombines TRBV6-1 with TRBJ1-5; tentatively, D is TRBD1 (5 bases). Germline CDR1 and CDR2: MNHNS and SASEGT. The CDR3 runs 13 residues. The V end was cut by 3 bases, the J end by 2 bases, with 5 bases between. The CDR3 DNA reads TGTGCCAGCAGTGACAGGGGCAATCAGCCCCAGCATTTT. Encoded protein: CASSDRGNQPQHF.

This clone has a single count. The chain carries TRBV5-1 and TRBJ1-5; weak D call: TRBD1 (6 bases). The CDR3 spans 15 residues. The ends were cut back, 0 bases at V and 3 bases at J, with 10 bases in the middle. Germline V CDR1 and CDR2: SGHRS, YFSETQ. In DNA, the CDR3 is TGCGCCAGCAGCTTGGCAGGGGCGAACAATCAGCCCCAGCATTTT. Translating it yields CASSLAGANNQPQHF.

The chain is built from TRBV27 and TRBJ2-5, with TRBD1 matching over 9 bases. The CDR3 has 14 amino acids. The germline V gene has CDR1 MNHEY and CDR2 SMNVEV (reference sequence). J was trimmed by 4 bases and V by 4 bases; bases with no gene match: 4. Written as DNA, the CDR3 is TGTGCCAGCAGTTGGACAGGGGCGGCAGAGACCCAGTACTTC. Amino acid sequence: CASSWTGAAETQYF.

This clone is labeled as large (0.1 to 1%). V is TRBV15 and J is TRBJ2-7; D tentatively reads TRBD1 or TRBD2 (5 bases each). The CDR3 has 16 residues. Germline CDR1 reads LNHNV; CDR2 reads YYDKDF (reference sequence). V was clipped by 0 bases and J by 5 bases, with 17 bases between them. CDR3 sequence (DNA): TGTGCCACCAGCAGAGAAGTCCTGGGCAGGGACCACGAGCAGTACTTC. Protein sequence: CATSREVLGRDHEQYF. The full variable domain, completed using reference TRBV15 and TRBJ2-7, is DAMVIQNPRYQVTQFGKPVTLSCSQTLNHNVMYWYQQKSSQAPKLLFHYYDKDFNNEADTPDNFQSRRPNTSFCFLDIRSPGLGDTAMYLCATSREVLGRDHEQYFGPGTRLTVT.

The CDR3 coding sequence is TGCAGCGTTGAAGGCCTCAATGAGCAGTTCTTC. Amino acid sequence: CSVEGLNEQFF. The chain recombines TRBV29-1 with TRBJ2-1; D uncertain. V lost 1 base and J lost 6, with 4 bases in between. The CDR3 contains 11 residues. In germline, CDR1 is SQVTM, CDR2 ANQGSEA.

In its sample, this clone was seen once. This chain links TRBV2 with TRBJ2-7; tentatively, D is TRBD1 (6 bases). With 8 bases removed from V and 4 bases from J, the gap between germline ends came to 12 bases. This CDR3 has 12 residues. Germline CDR1 and CDR2: SNHLY and FYNNEI. The CDR3 DNA is TGTGCCAGCTCCAGGCAGGGGTACGAGCAGTACTTC. Its translation: CASSRQGYEQYF.

CDR3 region: CASSYNQETQYF. The CDR3 DNA is TGCGCCAGCAGCTATAACCAAGAGACCCAGTACTTC. This rearrangement joins TRBV5-1 to TRBJ2-5; D gene uncertain. Germline assignment: CDR1 SGHRS and CDR2 YFSETQ. The V end lost 3 bases, the J end lost 0 bases, and 3 bases lay between the germline ends. The CDR3 is 12 amino acids.

In DNA, the CDR3 is TGTGCCAGCAGCTTGGAAGACAGGGGAGGGAGTGAGCAGTACTTC. Residues: CASSLEDRGGSEQYF. This chain joins TRBV7-6 and TRBJ2-7, with D perhaps TRBD1 (8 bases). CDR3 length: 15 residues. CDR1 SGHVS and CDR2 FNYEAQ come from the germline V gene. V lost 3 bases, J lost 7 bases, and 19 bases lay in between.